This entry lists 2 T cell receptor beta chains sequenced from one sample in a study of blood T cells in healthy people across ages. PCR was performed a second time for about 7 to 12 cycles using a sample-barcoded 5' primer and a J-beta primer mix. TCRdb re-analysed the 5' RACE reads in MiXCR, keeping a single row per CDR3 protein. The data hold 600,000 or so distinct CDR3 sequences, with about 30% observed a single time. Sample: blood. The receptors come from a woman of 80 years or more in good health.

This clonotype was found many times. This chain joins TRBV4-2 and TRBJ2-7; 7 nucleotides agree with TRBD2. The J call could be wrong; TRBJ2-5 is a better fit for the DNA end. Germline V gives CDR1 LGHNA, CDR2 YNFKEQ. This CDR3 is built from 16 residues. The CDR3 nucleotides are TGTGCCAGCAGCCAGGGCGGGGCTAGCGGCCCCAGGACCCAGTACTTC. It is translated as CASSQGGASGPRTQYF.

This clonotype was seen ten or more times. The CDR3 DNA follows: TGTGCCAGCACCCCGACAGGGGGCAACAATGAGCAGTTCTTC. Its translation is CASTPTGGNNEQFF. V usage is TRBV14 and J usage is TRBJ2-1; the match to TRBD1 covers 10 bases. This CDR3 contains 14 residues. Unmatched junction bases numbered 5, after V lost 7 bases and J lost 5 bases. CDR1 and CDR2 (germline): SGHDN, FVKESK.